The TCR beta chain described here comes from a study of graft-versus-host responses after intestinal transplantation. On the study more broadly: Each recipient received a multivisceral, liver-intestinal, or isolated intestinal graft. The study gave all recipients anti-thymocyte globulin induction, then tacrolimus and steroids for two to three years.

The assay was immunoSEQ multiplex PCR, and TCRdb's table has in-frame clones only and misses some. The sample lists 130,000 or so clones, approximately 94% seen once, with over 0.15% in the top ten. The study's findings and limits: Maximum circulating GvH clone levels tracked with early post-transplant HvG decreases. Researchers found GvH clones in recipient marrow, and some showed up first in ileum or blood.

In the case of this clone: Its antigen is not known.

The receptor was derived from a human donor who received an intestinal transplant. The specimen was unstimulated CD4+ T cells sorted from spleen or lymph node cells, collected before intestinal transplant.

The CDR3 DNA is TGTGCCAGCAGCCCCCCGGGACCACAAGAGACCCAGTACTTC. It specifies CASSPPGPQETQYF. The V and J genes are TRBV5-4 and TRBJ2-5; either TRBD1 or TRBD2 may supply D (5 bases each). This CDR3 comprises 14 residues. The V end lost 4 bases, the J end lost 2 bases, and 12 bases lay between the germline ends. The germline CDR1 and CDR2 sequences are SGHNT and YYREEE (reference sequence).